This TCR beta chain emerged from a study of regulatory and conventional T cells in RAG deficiency. Findings of the study overall: Shannon entropy was markedly lower and Simpson indices higher in RAG-deficient patients than control T-cell subsets. Omenn patients showed >80% Treg-Tconv overlap and shorter CDR3 lengths.

TCRdb's table, derived via immunoSEQ multiplex PCR, lists solely in-frame clones and lacks some. The sample lists more than 5,500 clones, more than 75% occurring once. As to this clone: Its specificity is unknown.

These data were likewise used in another study, on regulatory T cells. From that second work: Primers: 52 TRBV forward and 13 TRBJ reverse. Regulatory T cells showed the strongest V-J pair restriction and V/J gene skewing among patient repertoires.

This TCR came from a human donor in good health. Specimen: CD8+ T cells sorted from blood.

CDR3 bases: TGTGCCAGCAGCTTAGCGTGGGGGGCCGAAGATACGCAGTATTTT. It yields the protein CASSLAWGAEDTQYF. The V call is TRBV7-9, the J call TRBJ2-3; D may be TRBD1 or TRBD2 (6 bases each). The CDR3 consists of 15 residues. Trimming removed 0 bases from V and 5 bases from J, with 12 bases in between. Germline-derived CDR1 and CDR2 are SEHNR and FQNEAQ (reference sequence).